The present T cell receptor (beta chain) was sequenced within a study of blood T cell repertoires in COVID-19 (dated by TCRdb to about 2020). Background for the entire study: Collaborator samples came from the United States, Italy and Spain and covered acute and convalescent phases of COVID-19. The samples were drawn from the first 160 participants of the ongoing ImmuneRACE study and from 950 to 1,500 subjects provided by 6 global collaborators. Nearly every sample came with metadata listing a de-identified subject ID, COVID-19 status, age in years and sex. Where available, HLA class I and class II types were obtained from metadata supplied by the sample provider rather than from assay-based typing. Subjects who had been exposed to COVID-19, were actively infected with it, or had recovered from it provided the deeply sampled blood TCRbeta repertoires that made up the dataset. The repertoires were made available in a free public database intended to serve as a resource for research on the immune response to SARS-CoV-2. The material from the prospective study consisted of cDNA or gDNA derived from T cells, B-cell-depleted T cells, or PBMCs. The paper as a whole reports these results and caveats: The amount of clinical and demographic metadata varied by source and participant and was provided uncurated.

In Seattle, one collaborating source enrolled patients while the infection was active and tracked those patients longitudinally over the course of disease. Collaborating institutions collected whole blood in K2EDTA tubes following their own protocols. For TCRbeta analysis, collaborators shipped samples as frozen whole blood, isolated PBMCs, or DNA extracted from either of those sample types. There are 11 amino acids in the CDR3, from cysteine to phenylalanine inclusive. Only the CDR3 DNA stays, 33 bases, in frame from base 1. Unmatched junction bases come to 2, with V trimmed by 5 bases and J by 8 bases. CDR1 and CDR2 were assigned from the germline V gene (reference sequence) as GTSNPN and SVGIG. A single count supports this clone. No cognate antigen has been identified for it. Base qualities were left out, and no much larger clone turns up one base away. TCRbeta CDR3 regions were amplified from genomic DNA by means of the immunoSEQ Assay, a bias-controlled multiplex PCR. For the original study's pipeline: The number of nucleated cells in each sample was estimated from the amplification of reference gene primers within the assay. To quantify the absolute abundance of each unique TCRbeta CDR3 rearrangement, sequence reads were collapsed and filtered. For each sample, productive Simpson clonality was calculated as the square root of Simpson's diversity index across productive rearrangements. TCRdb retrieved this table from immuneACCESS and kept in-frame rearrangements only. Not all clones are present; in checked studies, unresolved V genes account for under half, and no reason is known for the remainder. Clonal size and the V and J genes are those of that table, whereas D and trimming came from the DNA. For this sample the table gives 300,000 or so clones, of which roughly 90% were detected only once. The top ten clonotypes cover 2.5% to 3% of the sample.

The TCR sequence derives from a woman aged 25 to 39 with COVID-19, enrolled during active disease. Specimen: peripheral blood. The V gene is TRBV30 and the J gene is TRBJ1-1, with 10 middle bases fitting TRBD1. CDR3 loop: CAWSTGGEAFF. The nucleotide sequence reads as follows: TGTGCCTGGTCGACAGGGGGCGAAGCTTTCTTT.